The entry that follows covers one T cell receptor (beta chain) sequence. The germline gives CDR1 SEHNR, CDR2 FQNEAQ (reference sequence). V was clipped by 1 base and J by 5 bases; unmatched bases: 4. The CDR3 totals 14 residues. This record comes from a study of cytomegalovirus exposure and HLA in healthy donors. Researchers ran the PCR with 60 Vbeta and 13 Jbeta primers. Repertoires were generated with immunoSEQ multiplex PCR, while TCRdb's copy carries only in-frame clones and drops some. Of more than 100,000 clones in the sample, 80% to 85% are singletons; the top ten hold roughly 7.8%. V gene TRBV7-9 combines with J gene TRBJ1-1; 7 bases map to TRBD1. Sequenced material: PBMCs. This receptor was identified in a woman aged 50 to 65 in good health and CMV-seropositive. In DNA, the CDR3 is TGTGCCAGCAGCTTAGGAGACAGGGTAACTGAAGCTTTCTTT. This sequence encodes CASSLGDRVTEAFF. Looking up the rest from reference TRBV7-9 and TRBJ1-1 gives the full variable domain: DTGVSQNPRHKITKRGQNVTFRCDPISEHNRLYWYRQTLGQGPEFLTYFQNEAQLEKSRLLSDRFSAERPKGSFSTLEIQRTEQGDSAMYLCASSLGDRVTEAFFGQGTRLTVV.